This section outlines one TCR beta chain sequence together with its context. The data derive from a study of cytomegalovirus exposure and HLA in healthy donors. PCR was performed using 60 Vbeta and 13 Jbeta primers. Here immunoSEQ multiplex PCR was the method, and the copy in TCRdb shows in-frame clones only, minus some. The sample has 95,000 to 150,000 clones, under 70% seen once; the top ten hold roughly 1.4%. The V gene end was trimmed by 3 bases and the J gene end by 5 bases; junction bases not matched to a gene: 2. The germline V gene has CDR1 SGDLS and CDR2 YYNGEE. The CDR3 contains 14 residues.

The sequence came from a man between 18 and 35 years old in good health and CMV-seronegative. This chain connects TRBV9 to TRBJ2-1; 10 positions agree with TRBD2. The sample comprised PBMCs. The CDR3 DNA is TGTGCCAGCAGCGCAGCGGGAGGGCACAATGAGCAGTTCTTC. Residues: CASSAAGGHNEQFF.